This TCR beta chain was identified in a study of blood T cell repertoires in COVID-19 (dated by TCRdb to about 2020). As for the study more broadly: Samples from collaborators originated in the United States, Italy and Spain and spanned both the acute and convalescent phases of COVID-19. A freely available public database, intended as a resource for researchers studying the immune response to SARS-CoV-2, is where the repertoires were released. The dataset comprised deeply sampled blood TCRbeta repertoires from subjects exposed to, actively infected with, or recovered from COVID-19. Where available, HLA class I and class II types were obtained from metadata supplied by the sample provider rather than from assay-based typing. A de-identified subject ID, COVID-19 status, age in years and sex were almost always included in the sample metadata. The material from the prospective study consisted of cDNA or gDNA derived from T cells, B-cell-depleted T cells, or PBMCs. Samples were obtained from the ongoing ImmuneRACE study (first 160 participants) and from about 1,300 subjects provided by 6 global collaborators.

On this clone itself: The antigen it binds to is not known. Qualities for individual bases were not recorded, and no much larger clone is one base off.

What the authors observed across the whole study: The amount of clinical and demographic metadata varied by source and participant and was provided uncurated.

The CDR1 and CDR2 encoded by the germline V gene are SGDLS and YYNGEE. There are 13 amino acids in the CDR3, from cysteine to phenylalanine inclusive. Only the CDR3 DNA is retained, 39 bases long and in frame from the first base. Clipping removes 2 bases from V and 4 bases from J, with 1 as the unmatched junction base count. TCRbeta CDR3 regions were amplified from genomic DNA using the immunoSEQ Assay, a bias-controlled multiplex PCR. On the study's bioinformatics: Nucleated cell counts per sample were estimated from amplification of reference gene primers within the assay. Sequence reads were collapsed and filtered to measure the absolute abundance of every unique TCRbeta CDR3 rearrangement. Productive Simpson clonality was computed per sample as the square root of Simpson's diversity index over productive rearrangements. As stored in TCRdb, this immuneACCESS dataset retains in-frame rearrangements with V and J assigned. A fraction of the clones does not appear; measured against another copy, unresolved V genes explain less than half of the discrepancy, and the remainder lacks a known reason. V, J and clone size are taken as reported in that table, and D and trimming were inferred from the DNA itself. The sample includes over 200,000 clones, with approximately 86% observed a single time. The ten largest clonotypes hold 1.5% of the sample.

Collaborating institutions collected whole blood in K2EDTA tubes following their own protocols. For TCRbeta analysis, collaborators shipped samples as frozen whole blood, isolated PBMCs, or DNA extracted from either of those sample types. Sequenced input: peripheral blood. This sequence uses TRBV9 and TRBJ2-5, with 8 bases matching TRBD1. The sequence was obtained from a man aged 18 to 30 with active or convalescent COVID-19. Read as DNA, the sequence is TGTGCCAGCAGCGTTCAGGGGGCAGAGACCCAGTACTTC. Translated, it gives CASSVQGAETQYF. The full variable domain, completed from the reference TRBV9 and TRBJ2-5 proteins outside the CDR3, reads DSGVTQTPKHLITATGQRVTLRCSPRSGDLSVYWYQQSLDQGLQFLIQYYNGEERAKGNILERFSAQQFPDLHSELNLSSLELGDSALYFCASSVQGAETQYFGPGTRLLVL.